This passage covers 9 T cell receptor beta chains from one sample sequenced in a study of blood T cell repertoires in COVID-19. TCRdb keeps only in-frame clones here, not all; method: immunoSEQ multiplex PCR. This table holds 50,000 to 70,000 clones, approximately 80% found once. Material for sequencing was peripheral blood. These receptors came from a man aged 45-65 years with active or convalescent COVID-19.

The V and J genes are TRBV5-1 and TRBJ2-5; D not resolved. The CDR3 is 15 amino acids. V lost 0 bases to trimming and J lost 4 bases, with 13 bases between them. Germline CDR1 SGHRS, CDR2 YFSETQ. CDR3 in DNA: TGCGCCAGCAGCTTGGGCCCAGGATCCGCAGAGACCCAGTACTTC. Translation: CASSLGPGSAETQYF.

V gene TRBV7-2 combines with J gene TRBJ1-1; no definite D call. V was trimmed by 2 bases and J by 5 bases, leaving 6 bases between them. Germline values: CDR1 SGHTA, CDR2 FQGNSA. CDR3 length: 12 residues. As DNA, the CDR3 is TGTGCCAGCAGCTTAAAGCGAACTGAAGCTTTCTTT. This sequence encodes CASSLKRTEAFF.

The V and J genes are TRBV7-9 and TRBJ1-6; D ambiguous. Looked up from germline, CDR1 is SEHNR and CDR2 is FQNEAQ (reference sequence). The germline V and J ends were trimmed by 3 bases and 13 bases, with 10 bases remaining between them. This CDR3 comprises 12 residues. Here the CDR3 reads CASSFHSLPLHF. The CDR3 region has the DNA TGTGCCAGCAGCTTCCACAGCCTGCCCCTCCACTTT.

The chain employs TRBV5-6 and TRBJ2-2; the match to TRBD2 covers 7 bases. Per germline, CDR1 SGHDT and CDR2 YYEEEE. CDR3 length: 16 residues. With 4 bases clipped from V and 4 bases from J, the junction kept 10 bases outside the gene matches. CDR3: CASSHGAGVSTGELFF. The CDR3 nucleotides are TGTGCCAGCAGCCACGGGGCGGGGGTGAGCACCGGGGAGCTGTTTTTT.

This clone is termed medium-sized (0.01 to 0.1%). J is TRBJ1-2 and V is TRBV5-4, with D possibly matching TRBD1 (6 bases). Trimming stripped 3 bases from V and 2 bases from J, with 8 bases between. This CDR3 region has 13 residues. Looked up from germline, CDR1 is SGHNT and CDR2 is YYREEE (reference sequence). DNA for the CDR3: TGTGCCAGCAGCTGGGACACAAACTATGGCTACACCTTC. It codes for CASSWDTNYGYTF.

CDR3 loop: CASSAQGKQFF. CDR3 nucleotides: TGTGCCAGCAGCGCACAGGGGAAGCAGTTCTTC. The chain carries TRBV6-6 and TRBJ2-1; 7 nucleotides align to TRBD1. The CDR3 is 11 residues long. The germline CDR1 and CDR2 sequences are MNHNY and SVGAGI (reference sequence). Trimming cost V 6 bases and J 11 bases; bases outside gene matches: 4.

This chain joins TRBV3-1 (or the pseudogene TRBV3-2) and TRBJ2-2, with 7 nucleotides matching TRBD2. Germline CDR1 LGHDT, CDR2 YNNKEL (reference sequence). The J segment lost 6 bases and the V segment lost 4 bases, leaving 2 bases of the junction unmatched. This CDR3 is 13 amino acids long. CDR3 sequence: CASSLGGAGELFF. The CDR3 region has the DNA TGTGCCAGCAGCCTGGGGGGGGCCGGGGAGCTGTTTTTT.

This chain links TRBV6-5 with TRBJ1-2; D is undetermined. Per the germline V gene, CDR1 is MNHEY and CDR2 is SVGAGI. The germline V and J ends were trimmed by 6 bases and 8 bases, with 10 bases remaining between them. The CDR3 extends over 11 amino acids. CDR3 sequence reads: CASRHKRGYTF. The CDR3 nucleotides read TGTGCCAGCAGACATAAGCGCGGCTACACCTTC.

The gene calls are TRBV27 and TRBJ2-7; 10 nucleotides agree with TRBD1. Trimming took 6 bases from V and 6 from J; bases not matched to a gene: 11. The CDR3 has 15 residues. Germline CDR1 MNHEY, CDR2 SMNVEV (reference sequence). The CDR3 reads CASSDRTGGTPEQYF. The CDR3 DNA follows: TGTGCCAGCAGCGACAGGACAGGGGGGACCCCCGAGCAGTACTTC.